This T cell receptor (beta chain) was profiled in a study of technical replicates of blood from several donors. The method was immunoSEQ multiplex PCR; TCRdb's version includes in-frame clones alone and lacks a portion of them. The sample shows tens of thousands of clones, over 75% of them seen only once. V lost 3 bases, J lost 2 bases, and 7 bases stayed unmatched. The CDR3 loop spans 17 amino acids. Germline lookup yields CDR1 LNHNV and CDR2 YYDKDF (reference sequence). Sequences were obtained from T cells isolated from PBMCs. This TCR derives from a human donor in good health. The chain uses TRBV15 and TRBJ2-2, with 9 bases matching TRBD1. The CDR3 here is CATSSHGQGSNTGELFF. The CDR3 DNA reads TGTGCCACCAGCAGCCACGGACAGGGGTCAAACACCGGGGAGCTGTTTTTT.